A single TCR beta chain is shown here with its context. Its antigen is as yet unknown. Trimming removed 5 bases from V and 3 bases from J; junction bases left unmatched: 5. Germline V gene data show CDR1 as SGHTA and CDR2 as FQGNSA. The CDR3 is 14 amino acids. Profiled with immunoSEQ multiplex PCR; TCRdb holds only in-frame clones, not every one. This sample has some 82,000 clones, with around 88% found just once. The sample belongs to a study of OX40 agonist ivuxolimab in advanced cancers. Individuals having autoimmune disease history or systemic immunosuppression were not enrolled. Study-wide findings and caveats: Specificity for antigen went undetermined in the expanded peripheral T cells. Also showing low normalized T-cell clonal expansion were some of the nonresponders.

This TCR came from an adult with an advanced solid tumor such as melanoma, head and neck, liver or kidney cancer. This chain uses TRBV7-2 with TRBJ2-7; 9 nucleotides line up with TRBD1. The material sequenced was CD4+ or CD8+ T cells sorted from blood, taken in a trial of the OX40 agonist ivuxolimab. The CDR3 region has the DNA TGTGCCAGCAGCGGACCGACAGGGGGCTACGAGCAGTACTTC. Protein product: CASSGPTGGYEQYF.